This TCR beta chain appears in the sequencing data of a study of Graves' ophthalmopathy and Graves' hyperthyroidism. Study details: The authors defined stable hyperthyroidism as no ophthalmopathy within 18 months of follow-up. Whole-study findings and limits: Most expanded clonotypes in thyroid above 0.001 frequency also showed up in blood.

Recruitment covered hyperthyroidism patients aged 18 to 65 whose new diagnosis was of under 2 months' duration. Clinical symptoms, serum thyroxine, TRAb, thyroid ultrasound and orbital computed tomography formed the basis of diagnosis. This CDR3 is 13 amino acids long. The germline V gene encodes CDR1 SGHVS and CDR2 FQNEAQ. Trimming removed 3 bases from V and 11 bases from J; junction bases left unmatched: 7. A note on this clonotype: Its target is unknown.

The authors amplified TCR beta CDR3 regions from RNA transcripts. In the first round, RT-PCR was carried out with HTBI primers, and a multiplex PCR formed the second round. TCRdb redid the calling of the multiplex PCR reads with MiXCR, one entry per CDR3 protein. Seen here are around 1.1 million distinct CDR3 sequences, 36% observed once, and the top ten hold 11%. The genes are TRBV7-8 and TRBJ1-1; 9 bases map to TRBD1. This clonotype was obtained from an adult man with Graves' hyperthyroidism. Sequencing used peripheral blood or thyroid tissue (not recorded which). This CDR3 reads CASSLGGTGIAFF. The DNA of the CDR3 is TGTGCCAGCAGCTTGGGGGGGACAGGGATTGCTTTCTTT.